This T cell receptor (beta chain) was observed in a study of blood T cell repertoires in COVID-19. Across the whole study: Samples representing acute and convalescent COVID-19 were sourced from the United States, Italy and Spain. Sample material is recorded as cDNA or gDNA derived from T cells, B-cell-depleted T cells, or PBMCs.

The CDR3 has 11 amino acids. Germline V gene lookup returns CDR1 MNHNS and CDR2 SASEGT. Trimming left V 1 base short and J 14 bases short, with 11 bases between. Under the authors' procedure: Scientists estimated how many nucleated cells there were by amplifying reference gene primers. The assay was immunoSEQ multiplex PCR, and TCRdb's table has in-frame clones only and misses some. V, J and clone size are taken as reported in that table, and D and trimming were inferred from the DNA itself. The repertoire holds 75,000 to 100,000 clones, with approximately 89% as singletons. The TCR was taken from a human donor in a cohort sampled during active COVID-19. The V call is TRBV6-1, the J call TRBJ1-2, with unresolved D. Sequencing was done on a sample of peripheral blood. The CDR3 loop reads CASSEVHSGTF. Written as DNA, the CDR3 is TGTGCCAGCAGTGAAGTACATTCGGGGACCTTC.